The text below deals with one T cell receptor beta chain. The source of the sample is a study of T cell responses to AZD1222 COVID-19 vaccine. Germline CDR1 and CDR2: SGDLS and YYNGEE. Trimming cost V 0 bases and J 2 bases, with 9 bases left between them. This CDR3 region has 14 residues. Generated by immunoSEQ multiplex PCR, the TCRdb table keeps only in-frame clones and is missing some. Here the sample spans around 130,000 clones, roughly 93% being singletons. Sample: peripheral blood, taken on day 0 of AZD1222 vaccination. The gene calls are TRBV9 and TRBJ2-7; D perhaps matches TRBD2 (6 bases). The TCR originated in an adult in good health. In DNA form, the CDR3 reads TGTGCCAGCAGCGTAGACGGGGGACCCTACGAGCAGTACTTC. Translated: CASSVDGGPYEQYF.